This TCR beta chain was captured in a study of cytomegalovirus exposure and HLA in healthy donors. Study context: Most donors, more than 80% of 398 genotyped, fell in the Caucasian-associated ancestry cluster.

Germline CDR1 MGHDK, CDR2 SYGVNS. V lost 4 bases, J lost 2 bases, and 8 bases lay in between. CDR3 length: 13 amino acids. Whole-study findings and limits: HLA alleles were associated with some 16,000 TCR beta sequences in a later analysis at 0.05 false discovery rate.

The PCR had 60 Vbeta and 13 Jbeta primers. Here immunoSEQ multiplex PCR was the method, and the copy in TCRdb shows in-frame clones only, minus some. The repertoire includes some 130,000 clones, 77% of them detected once, and over 2% sits in the top ten. With regard to this clone: Its antigen is unknown.

Sequenced sample: PBMCs. The rearrangement joins TRBV25-1 to TRBJ2-5; the D gene is possibly TRBD1 (6 bases). This receptor was identified in a man aged 25 to 45 in good health and CMV-seronegative. In DNA form, the CDR3 reads TGTGCCAGCAGTGGGGACACGCAAGAGACCCAGTACTTC. This translates into CASSGDTQETQYF.